What follows are 29 T cell receptor beta chains derived from one specimen sequenced in a study of cytomegalovirus exposure and HLA in healthy donors. PCR was performed using 60 Vbeta and 13 Jbeta primers. This table comes from immunoSEQ multiplex PCR, and its TCRdb copy is limited to in-frame clones, with some not included. Across about 210,000 clones, the top ten clones capture roughly 0.98% of the sample. Input material: PBMCs. These receptors were obtained from a woman aged 25 to 39 in good health and CMV-seropositive.

The J gene is TRBJ1-1, the V gene TRBV5-1, with 9 bases that match TRBD1. The J segment lost 0 bases and the V segment lost 4 bases, leaving 7 bases of the junction unmatched. Germline CDR1 reads SGHRS; CDR2 reads YFSETQ. There are 16 residues in the CDR3. The CDR3 region has the DNA TGCGCCAGCAGCCGCACAGGGGGCGCGGTGAACACTGAAGCTTTCTTT. Translated, it gives CASSRTGGAVNTEAFF. Supplemented by reference TRBV5-1 and TRBJ1-1, the full variable domain reads KAGVTQTPRYLIKTRGQQVTLSCSPISGHRSVSWYQQTPGQGLQFLFEYFSETQRNKGNFPGRFSGRQFSNSRSEMNVSTLELGDSALYLCASSRTGGAVNTEAFFGQGTRLTVV.

The chain combines TRBV6-1 with TRBJ1-6, with TRBD1 matching 7 bases. V gave up 2 bases and J gave up 6 bases; unmatched junction bases: 4. This CDR3 has 15 residues. CDR1 and CDR2 (germline): MNHNS, SASEGT. The CDR3 bases are TGTGCCAGCAGTGAATGGGGACAGCCTAATTCACCCCTCCACTTT. Its translation: CASSEWGQPNSPLHF.

This rearrangement joins TRBV10-2 to TRBJ2-6; 7 positions match TRBD1. Per the germline V gene, CDR1 is WSHSY and CDR2 is SAAADI. The trim removed 6 bases at V and 0 bases at J, leaving 8 bases unmatched. The CDR3 has 17 amino acids. The CDR3 region has the DNA TGCGCCAGCAGGGCACAGGGGTCAAGCTCTGGGGCCAACGTCCTGACTTTC. As protein: CASRAQGSSSGANVLTF.

V usage is TRBV4-3 and J usage is TRBJ2-1; D possibly corresponds to TRBD1 (6 bases). The CDR3 has 14 residues. Trimming removed 4 bases at V and 7 bases at J, with 14 bases between. Germline CDR1 is LGHNA and CDR2 is YSLEER. The CDR3 bases are TGCGCCAGCAGCCCGCACAACAGGGTAAATGAGCAGTTCTTC. Its translation: CASSPHNRVNEQFF.

V and J are TRBV19 and TRBJ1-6; 9 bases match TRBD1. CDR3 size: 15 residues. Per the germline V gene, CDR1 is LNHDA and CDR2 is SQIVND (reference sequence). After removal of 4 bases from V and 8 bases from J, the junction contained 6 bases not matched to a gene. The CDR3 DNA follows: TGTGCCAGTAGTACTGACAGGGGGTTGGATTCACCCCTCCACTTT. Translating gives CASSTDRGLDSPLHF.

The genes are TRBV19 and TRBJ1-5; 9 positions agree with TRBD1. The CDR3 extends over 15 amino acids. V lost 5 bases and J lost 7; bases outside the gene matches: 9. Germline assignment: CDR1 LNHDA and CDR2 SQIVND (reference sequence). CDR3 DNA: TGTGCCAGTAGTCCAGGGACAGGGAGACCGCAGCCCCAGCATTTT. Protein product: CASSPGTGRPQPQHF.

The genes are TRBV10-3 and TRBJ2-1; 7 nucleotides match TRBD2. There are 14 residues in the CDR3. The J segment lost 8 bases and the V segment lost 6 bases, leaving 10 bases of the junction unmatched. Germline CDR1 ENHRY, CDR2 SYGVKD. CDR3 DNA: TGTGCCATCAGGGGGAGGGAGGGATCGGATGAGCAGTTCTTC. Its translation is CAIRGREGSDEQFF.

This sequence joins TRBV5-4 and TRBJ2-2; the D is unclear. CDR1 is SGHNT and CDR2 is YYREEE in the germline V gene (reference sequence). Trimming stripped 3 bases from V and 2 bases from J, with 8 bases between. The CDR3 is 14 amino acids. The CDR3 here is CASSSLKNTGELFF. DNA of the CDR3: TGTGCCAGCAGCTCCTTAAAAAACACCGGGGAGCTGTTTTTT.

This chain connects TRBV5-4 to TRBJ2-7; no reliable D call. The CDR3 has 14 amino acids. V was shortened by 2 bases and J by 6 bases, with 15 bases between the two germline ends. Germline CDR1 SGHNT, CDR2 YYREEE (reference sequence). CDR3 DNA: TGTGCCAGCAGCTTCACAAGCGCGCCTGTCGAGCAGTACTTC. This gives the protein CASSFTSAPVEQYF.

This chain uses TRBV13 with TRBJ1-2; TRBD1 matches 8 bases. This CDR3 comprises 16 residues. Germline-derived CDR1 and CDR2 are PRHDT and FYEKMQ (reference sequence). Trimming at V came to 1 base and at J to 9 bases, leaving 13 bases not matched to a gene. Written as DNA, the CDR3 is TGTGCCAGCAGCTTAGTGGGGACAGGTTTTGGTTCAAGCTACACCTTC. This translates into CASSLVGTGFGSSYTF.

This chain uses TRBV7-7 with TRBJ2-7; a weak D match, TRBD2 (7 bases). The CDR3 has 16 amino acids. Trimming left V 0 bases short and J 6 bases short, with 18 bases between. In germline, CDR1 is SSHAT, CDR2 FNYEAQ (reference sequence). CDR3 nucleotides: TGTGCCAGCAGCTTAGCGGGGGGGGGCAGAGCACCCGAGCAGTACTTC. Translation gives CASSLAGGGRAPEQYF.

This chain joins TRBV5-4 and TRBJ2-1, with TRBD2 identical over 9 bases. V was pared by 1 base and J by 6 bases, with 5 bases of the junction left unmatched. Germline V gene sequence: CDR1 SGHNT, CDR2 YYREEE (reference sequence). The CDR3 has 15 residues. The DNA for the CDR3 is TGTGCCAGCAGCTTGACGGGCGGGAGGGCCAATGAGCAGTTCTTC. Protein sequence: CASSLTGGRANEQFF.

J is TRBJ2-7 and V is TRBV7-2; 11 bases agree with TRBD2. The length of the CDR3 is 15 residues. Germline V CDR1 and CDR2: SGHTA, FQGNSA. The trim removed 5 bases at V and 4 bases at J, leaving 7 bases unmatched. CDR3 in amino acids: CASSAAGTSGYEQYF. CDR3 nucleotides: TGTGCCAGCAGCGCCGCTGGGACTAGCGGTTACGAGCAGTACTTC.

The genes are TRBV14 and TRBJ2-7; D gene ambiguous. Germline CDR1 is SGHDN and CDR2 is FVKESK. Trimming stripped 0 bases from V and 0 bases from J, with 9 bases between. The CDR3 is made up of 15 amino acids. The CDR3 is CASSQDTARSYEQYF. DNA of the CDR3: TGTGCCAGCAGCCAAGACACTGCACGCTCCTACGAGCAGTACTTC.

V gene TRBV5-6 combines with J gene TRBJ2-3; D remains ambiguous. Germline CDR1 is SGHDT and CDR2 is YYEEEE. Trimming left V 0 bases short and J 1 base short, with 9 bases between. CDR3 length: 15 residues. In DNA form, the CDR3 reads TGTGCCAGCAGCTTGGGAGTCATTGGCACAGATACGCAGTATTTT. Its protein product is CASSLGVIGTDTQYF.

This chain uses TRBV10-3 with TRBJ1-6, with D unclear. V was clipped by 3 bases and J by 4 bases, with 10 bases between them. Germline assignment: CDR1 ENHRY and CDR2 SYGVKD. CDR3 length: 15 residues. The CDR3 nucleotides read TGTGCCATCAGTGACCTATCGGGTTATAATTCACCCCTCCACTTT. Residues: CAISDLSGYNSPLHF.

J is TRBJ2-7 and V is TRBV11-2, with D possibly being TRBD2 (6 bases). This CDR3 is 17 amino acids long. The germline V gene encodes CDR1 SGHAT and CDR2 FQNNGV. Trimming removed 1 base from V and 2 bases from J, with 18 bases in between. CDR3 sequence reads: CASSLVALDSGTYEQYF. The CDR3 region has the DNA TGTGCCAGCAGCTTAGTTGCGTTAGATAGCGGAACCTACGAGCAGTACTTC.

J is TRBJ2-7 and V is TRBV9; 8 bases match TRBD1. From germline, CDR1 is SGDLS and CDR2 YYNGEE. The CDR3 length is 15 residues. The junction had 8 bases not matched to a gene; V was cut back by 4 bases and J by 2 bases. This CDR3 is CASSPQQGEAYEQYF. The CDR3 DNA reads TGTGCCAGCAGCCCACAACAGGGGGAAGCCTACGAGCAGTACTTC.

The chain recombines TRBV10-3 with TRBJ1-1; D unclear. CDR1 and CDR2 (germline): ENHRY, SYGVKD. This CDR3 is built from 15 residues. V was trimmed by 3 bases and J by 0 bases, leaving 11 bases between them. CDR3 protein: CAISEGPGMNTEAFF. Here the CDR3 DNA reads TGTGCCATCAGTGAAGGGCCGGGAATGAACACTGAAGCTTTCTTT.

This rearrangement joins TRBV5-1 to TRBJ1-3, with D unresolved. The ends were cut back, 6 bases at V and 1 base at J, with 8 bases in the middle. This CDR3 is built from 13 residues. Germline V lookup: CDR1 SGHRS, CDR2 YFSETQ. The CDR3 region has the DNA TGCGCCAGCACCACAGATTCTGGAAACACCATATATTTT. As protein: CASTTDSGNTIYF.

The CDR3 sequence: CASSLQGGNTEAFF. The CDR3 DNA follows: TGTGCCAGCAGCTTACAGGGGGGGAACACTGAAGCTTTCTTT. This chain uses TRBV7-8 with TRBJ1-1, with 7 bases lining up with TRBD1. V shed 2 bases and J 1 base; nucleotides not matched to a gene: 1. The CDR3 sequence is 14 residues long. The V gene's germline CDR1 is SGHVS and CDR2 FQNEAQ.

This chain links TRBV2 with TRBJ1-1, with D tentatively TRBD1 (5 bases). Trimming removed 6 bases at V and 1 base at J, with 9 bases between. Germline CDR1 is SNHLY and CDR2 is FYNNEI. The CDR3 loop spans 13 amino acids. Here the CDR3 DNA reads TGTGCCAGCAGGTTTAGGGGGAACACTGAAGCTTTCTTT. It specifies CASRFRGNTEAFF.

The gene calls are TRBV6-1 and TRBJ1-2, with D maybe TRBD1 (6 bases). Germline values: CDR1 MNHNS, CDR2 SASEGT. CDR3 length equals 15 residues. Trimming shortened V by 6 bases and J by 7 bases, and 21 bases separated the two germline ends. The CDR3: CASSATGSIGLGYTF. Written as DNA, the CDR3 is TGTGCCAGCAGCGCCACAGGGTCGATAGGGCTTGGCTACACCTTC.

V usage is TRBV7-2 and J usage is TRBJ2-3; D is possibly TRBD1 (6 bases). The germline V gene has CDR1 SGHTA and CDR2 FQGNSA. The CDR3 runs to 15 residues. V was pared by 5 bases and J by 1 base, with 13 bases between. CDR3 in amino acids: CASSRGQIGTDTQYF. The CDR3 DNA reads TGTGCCAGCAGCAGAGGACAGATCGGCACAGATACGCAGTATTTT.

This sequence joins TRBV2 and TRBJ2-1, with 9 bases lining up with TRBD2. The ends lost 7 bases at V and 1 base at J; junction bases unmatched: 5. Looked up from germline, CDR1 is SNHLY and CDR2 is FYNNEI. This CDR3 has 15 amino acids. DNA for the CDR3: TGTGCCAGCAACCAGCGGGAGGCGTCCTACAATGAGCAGTTCTTC. Protein product: CASNQREASYNEQFF.

This chain uses TRBV4-1 with TRBJ2-5; tentative D call: TRBD2 (6 bases). The germline gives CDR1 MGHRA, CDR2 YSYEKL. The CDR3 has 16 residues. Trimming stripped 0 bases from V and 5 bases from J, with 16 bases between. The CDR3 region is CASSQEPLLRGETQYF. CDR3 sequence (DNA): TGCGCCAGCAGCCAAGAACCCCTTCTTCGGGGGGAGACCCAGTACTTC.

V and J are TRBV5-1 and TRBJ2-6; no reliable D call. The CDR3 runs 16 residues. Germline loops: CDR1 SGHRS, CDR2 YFSETQ. Trimming pared 1 base from V and 4 bases from J, leaving 12 bases between. The chain's CDR3 is CASSLTPQAGANVLTF. The DNA for the CDR3 is TGCGCCAGCAGCTTGACCCCCCAGGCCGGGGCCAACGTCCTGACTTTC.

The chain recombines TRBV5-4 with TRBJ2-1, with a tentative D call TRBD1 (5 bases). Between the trimmed V and J ends, which lost 4 bases and 10 bases, there was a span of 15 bases. Germline CDR1 reads SGHNT; CDR2 reads YYREEE (reference sequence). The CDR3 has 13 amino acids. CDR3 DNA: TGTGCCAGCAGCCCGGACATCCTAGGCGAGCAGTTCTTC. Its protein product is CASSPDILGEQFF. The full variable domain, completed using reference TRBV5-4 and TRBJ2-1, is ETGVTQSPTHLIKTRGQQVTLRCSSQSGHNTVSWYQQALGQGPQFIFQYYREEENGRGNFPPRFSGLQFPNYSSELNVNALELDDSALYLCASSPDILGEQFFGPGTRLTVL.

The J gene is TRBJ2-1, the V gene TRBV11-2, with TRBD2 identical over 7 bases. This CDR3 has 13 amino acids. Germline V gene lookup returns CDR1 SGHAT and CDR2 FQNNGV. The V and J ends lost 1 base and 11 bases, in that order; junction bases with no gene match: 5. The CDR3 here is CASSLGALAKQFF. For the CDR3, the DNA is TGTGCCAGCAGCTTAGGAGCACTAGCGAAGCAGTTCTTC.